The 14 T cell receptor beta chains reported below all come from one sample, sequenced in a study of blood T cells in healthy people across ages. For the second PCR, which ran for about 7 to 11 cycles, a sample-barcoded 5' primer and a J-beta primer mix were used. TCRdb recomputed calls from the 5' RACE reads with MiXCR, one row per CDR3 protein. The repertoire holds around 690,000 distinct CDR3 sequences, 58% seen once, with roughly 34% in the top ten. Sequences were obtained from blood. These receptors were taken from a man in his 60s in good health.

This chain joins TRBV21-1 and TRBJ2-5. TRBV21-1 is given as a pseudogene. The CDR3 runs to 19 residues. DNA of the CDR3: TGTGCCAGCAGCAAGGTCAACCTTCGTACCGACCACGGTACGGAGACCCAGTACTTC. The encoded protein is CASSKVNLRTDHGTETQYF.

The chain combines TRBV12-3 or TRBV12-4 with TRBJ2-3, with 11 nucleotides matching TRBD2. The CDR3 has 16 amino acids. The trim removed 3 bases at V and 4 bases at J, leaving 6 bases unmatched. CDR3 coding DNA: TGTGCCAGCAGTTTCATAGCGGGGGGGGGCGCAGATACGCAGTATTTT. Translation: CASSFIAGGGADTQYF.

This clonotype showed up just a few times. The junction differs from germline at one of its ends, possibly a read error. The V and J genes are TRBV5-1 and TRBJ2-5, with 9 bases that match TRBD2. This CDR3 contains 15 residues. Germline assignment: CDR1 SGHRS and CDR2 YFSETQ. The CDR3 DNA reads TGTGCCAGCAGTTTTGGATTAGCGGGGGTGGAGACCCAGTACTTC. This codes for CASSFGLAGVETQYF. The full variable domain, rest sourced from reference TRBV5-1 and TRBJ2-5, is KAGVTQTPRYLIKTRGQQVTLSCSPISGHRSVSWYQQTPGQGLQFLFEYFSETQRNKGNFPGRFSGRQFSNSRSEMNVSTLELGDSALYLCASSFGLAGVETQYFGPGTRLLVL.

The genes are TRBV28 and TRBJ2-3; D might be TRBD1 or TRBD2, each matching 6 bases. Germline CDR1 and CDR2: MDHEN and SYDVKM. Trimming took off 3 bases at V and 3 bases at J, with 13 bases between the two ends. The CDR3 has 15 amino acids. CDR3 bases: TGTGCCAGCAGTTTCAGTCAGGGGAGGACAGATACGCAGTATTTT. Amino acids: CASSFSQGRTDTQYF.

This clonotype was picked up many times. V and J are TRBV4-1 and TRBJ2-5, with D unresolved. Per germline, CDR1 MGHRA and CDR2 YSYEKL. V dropped 5 bases and J dropped 5 bases, with 12 bases sitting between them. The CDR3 has 13 residues. In DNA form, the CDR3 reads TGCGCCAGCAGCTCATCCGGATCGGAGACCCAGTACTTC. Translating gives CASSSSGSETQYF.

DNA of the CDR3: TGCAGTGCTACCCCCTATGCCGGCAATCAGCCCCAGCATTTT. Protein: CSATPYAGNQPQHF. The chain joins TRBV20-1 to TRBJ1-5; unclear D gene. The CDR3 runs to 14 residues. From germline, CDR1 is DFQATT and CDR2 SNEGSKA (reference sequence). V was clipped by 4 bases and J by 2 bases, with 12 bases between them.

A few counts support this clonotype. V usage is TRBV29-1 and J usage is TRBJ2-1; 11 positions agree with TRBD1. Germline CDR1 and CDR2: SQVTM and ANQGSEA. This CDR3 region has 13 residues. The J segment lost 9 bases and the V segment lost 4 bases, leaving 5 bases of the junction unmatched. CDR3 in amino acids: CSVVGTGGGEQFF. The CDR3 DNA reads as TGCAGCGTTGTAGGGACAGGGGGTGGTGAGCAGTTCTTC.

The chain has TRBV20-1 and TRBJ1-2; a weak D match, TRBD1 (5 bases). This CDR3 contains 12 residues. V was pared by 4 bases and J by 4 bases, with 10 bases between. Germline values: CDR1 DFQATT, CDR2 SNEGSKA (reference sequence). CDR3 bases: TGCAGTGCTATAATGGGGGGCTATGGCTACACCTTC. This translates into CSAIMGGYGYTF.

The chain links TRBV4-1 to TRBJ2-5, with D possibly being TRBD1 (6 bases). The CDR3 extends over 11 amino acids. Between the trimmed V and J ends, which lost 3 bases and 10 bases, there was a span of 9 bases. From germline, CDR1 is MGHRA and CDR2 YSYEKL. DNA of the CDR3: TGCGCCAGCAGCCAGAGGACAGTCCAGTACTTC. Translating it yields CASSQRTVQYF.

The chain joins TRBV20-1 to TRBJ1-1; perhaps TRBD1 as D (5 bases). CDR3 length: 13 amino acids. Germline CDR1 reads DFQATT; CDR2 reads SNEGSKA (reference sequence). V lost 5 bases and J lost 1, with 11 bases in between. CDR3 loop: CSAPKQGNTEAFF. The CDR3 nucleotides are TGCAGTGCTCCCAAGCAGGGGAACACTGAAGCTTTCTTT.

There are a few counts of this clonotype. V is TRBV5-1 and J is TRBJ2-5; 7 bases are a match to TRBD2. This CDR3 comprises 15 residues. V lost 3 bases, J lost 2 bases, and 7 bases stayed unmatched. The V gene's germline CDR1 is SGHRS and CDR2 YFSETQ. As DNA, the CDR3 is TGCGCCAGCAGCTCCCTTGCGGGGGATCAAGAGACCCAGTACTTC. Its translation is CASSSLAGDQETQYF.

This clonotype was counted between two and nine times. This chain connects TRBV5-1 to TRBJ2-1; no definite D call. The ends were cut back, 0 bases at V and 8 bases at J, with 15 bases in the middle. CDR3 length: 15 amino acids. CDR1 is SGHRS and CDR2 is YFSETQ in the germline V gene. For the CDR3, the DNA is TGCGCCAGCAGCTTGGGGGATCGGCGCACCGATGAGCAGTTCTTC. It yields the protein CASSLGDRRTDEQFF.

This chain links TRBV20-1 with TRBJ1-2; 7 nucleotides agree with TRBD1. The CDR3 sequence is 15 residues long. The germline V gene has CDR1 DFQATT and CDR2 SNEGSKA (reference sequence). V gave up 3 bases and J gave up 5 bases; unmatched junction bases: 12. This chain's CDR3 is CSARSPTGRFYGYTF. In DNA, the CDR3 is TGCAGTGCTAGGTCTCCGACAGGGCGTTTTTATGGCTACACCTTC.

The chain uses TRBV5-1 and TRBJ2-1; TRBD1 or TRBD2 may be the D gene (9 bases each). CDR1 is SGHRS, CDR2 YFSETQ, per germline. With 5 bases removed from V and 5 bases from J, the gap between germline ends came to 20 bases. This CDR3 is 16 amino acids long. CDR3 loop: CASSAGGTGLDNEQFF. In nucleotides, the CDR3 is TGCGCCAGCAGTGCGGGGGGGACAGGGCTCGACAATGAGCAGTTCTTC.